The text below deals with one T cell receptor beta chain. Antigen: not known. These data are taken from a study of cytomegalovirus exposure and HLA in healthy donors. Study summary: In a later analysis, the 90 to 150 validation repertoires were reported to have used the same platform as the 600 to 700 first-cohort repertoires. Study-level results: According to a later analysis, TCR clusters from the first cohort tended to co-occur in the roughly 130 validation repertoires. Among TCR beta chains, those listed as cytomegalovirus-associated numbered more than 150. Reports indicated that the classifier achieved high specificity and sensitivity in diagnosing cytomegalovirus status.

From germline, CDR1 is SGHNT and CDR2 YYREEE (reference sequence). Trimming pared 3 bases from V and 4 bases from J, leaving 13 bases between. The CDR3 has 14 residues. Libraries were prepared by immunoSEQ multiplex PCR; TCRdb keeps only in-frame clonotypes and omits some of them. The sample shows approximately 280,000 clones, roughly 88% of them seen only once. The chain is built from TRBV5-4 and TRBJ1-1; perhaps TRBD1 as D (5 bases). Sequenced input: PBMCs. This sequence originates from a woman aged 18-35 years in good health and CMV-seronegative. CDR3: CASSWRGGVTEAFF. The CDR3 DNA is TGTGCCAGCAGCTGGCGGGGGGGGGTCACTGAAGCTTTCTTT.